The present TCR beta chain was sequenced within a study of monozygotic twins with inflammatory bowel disease. Study-wide results and caveats: Healthy twins showed more clonotype sharing with others than IBD patients, especially patients with disease activity. Among patients, repertoires may have gained variability from differing immunosuppressive treatments.

Germline values: CDR1 LNHDA, CDR2 SQIVND (reference sequence). This CDR3 spans 16 amino acids. TCRdb re-called the 5' RACE reads and gives one entry per CDR3 protein, without DNA. This sample carries approximately 400,000 distinct CDR3 sequences, with around 2.6% going to the ten biggest clones. About this clonotype itself: The antigen is unknown.

The sequenced sample consisted of blood. This sequence originates from a human donor with ulcerative colitis or Crohn's disease, or a healthy co-twin of an affected twin (not recorded which). V gene TRBV19 combines with J gene TRBJ2-3; TCRdb calls TRBD1, which cannot be checked without DNA. CDR3 sequence: CASSIDLGGGTDTQYF.